The table lists the clone carrying this T cell receptor (beta chain) with many counts. A J-beta primer mix and a sample-barcoded 5' primer were used in a second PCR of about 7 to 12 cycles. TCRdb re-derived calls from the 5' RACE reads in MiXCR, one entry per CDR3 protein. Among around 650,000 distinct CDR3 sequences listed, approximately 40% were seen once. This record comes from a study of blood T cells in healthy people across ages. Per germline, CDR1 LGHDT and CDR2 YNNKEL (reference sequence). The V segment lost 4 bases and the J segment 8 bases; nucleotides outside the gene matches: 9. The CDR3 is 15 residues long.

Sequenced material: blood. This TCR derives from an older man in good health. The chain recombines TRBV3-1 with TRBJ2-1, with TRBD1 matching 9 bases. The DNA for the CDR3 is TGTGCCAGCAGCCCCACCGGGACAGGGAACGATGAGCAGTTCTTC. This translates into CASSPTGTGNDEQFF.